This paragraph reports one T cell receptor (beta chain). The antigen is not known. Sequenced by immunoSEQ multiplex PCR; TCRdb stores in-frame clones only, minus some. The data hold around 97,000 clones, with roughly nine tenths observed a single time. The sample comes from a study of T cell responses to AZD1222 COVID-19 vaccine. Findings and caveats of the study: Across the whole spike, CD4 TCRs peaked at regions 160-218 and 743-854.

Germline V lookup: CDR1 SGHDN, CDR2 FVKESK. V was pared by 1 base and J by 3 bases, with 12 bases between. This CDR3 has 15 residues. The TCR sequence derives from an adult in good health. The J gene is TRBJ1-2, the V gene TRBV14; D is uncertain. The starting material was peripheral blood, obtained on day 0 of AZD1222 vaccination. The CDR3 here is CASSQAQSSYYGYTF. The CDR3 DNA follows: TGTGCCAGCAGCCAAGCCCAGTCATCTTACTATGGCTACACCTTC.